The T cell receptor beta chain described here comes from a study of shared T cell receptors in the human thymus. The V and J ends lost 5 bases and 5 bases respectively, with 15 bases between them. This CDR3 comprises 14 residues. Germline CDR1 is SGHVS and CDR2 is FNYEAQ. Profiling relied on immunoSEQ multiplex PCR, and the TCRdb table lists in-frame clones only, not all of them. The sample has hundreds of thousands of clones, about 89% seen once; the top ten hold just under 0.0095%. This sample was also put to use in a study of human thymus T cells. Turning to that study: Among the donors, all were healthy Finnish infants having corrective surgery for congenital heart defects. The thymus tissue came from resections taken during corrective heart surgery. As related research reported, thymic repertoires overlapped highly among unrelated individuals.

The V and J genes are TRBV7-6 and TRBJ2-5; tentatively, D is TRBD1 (5 bases). Material: thymocytes. The TCR was taken from a boy in the first two years of life with a congenital heart defect. The CDR3 bases are TGTGCCAGCAGCATAAGGGGTCATGTGGAGACCCAGTACTTC. This gives the protein CASSIRGHVETQYF.